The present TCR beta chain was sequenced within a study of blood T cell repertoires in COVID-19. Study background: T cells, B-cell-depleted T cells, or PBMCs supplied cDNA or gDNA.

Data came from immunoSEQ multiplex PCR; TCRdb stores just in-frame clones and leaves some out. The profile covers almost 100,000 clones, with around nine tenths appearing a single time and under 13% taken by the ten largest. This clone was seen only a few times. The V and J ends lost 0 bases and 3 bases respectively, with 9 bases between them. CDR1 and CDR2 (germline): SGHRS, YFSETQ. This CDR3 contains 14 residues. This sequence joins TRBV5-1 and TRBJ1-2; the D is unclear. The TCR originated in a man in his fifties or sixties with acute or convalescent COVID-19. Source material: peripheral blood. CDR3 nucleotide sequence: TGCGCCAGCAGCTTGGGCCCGAGCGACTATGGCTACACCTTC. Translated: CASSLGPSDYGYTF.